This T cell receptor beta chain was sequenced for a study of blood T cell repertoires in COVID-19. Authors' data handling: Quantification of nucleated cells was approximated via reference gene primer amplification. Only in-frame clones appear in the TCRdb table, and some are missing; sequencing was by immunoSEQ multiplex PCR. The V and J calls and clone size come from that table; D and trimming were worked out from the DNA. The profile shows around 320,000 clones, 85% to 90% of them singletons. Germline V gene data show CDR1 as SGHRS and CDR2 as YFSETQ. Trimming shortened V by 1 base and J by 0 bases, and 5 bases separated the two germline ends. This CDR3 is built from 14 residues.

The clonotype was recovered from a young woman with acute COVID-19. This sequence joins TRBV5-1 and TRBJ2-1; no firm D call. Sequences were obtained from PBMCs or T cells enriched from blood (not recorded which). The CDR3 region is CASSLTGSYNEQFF. DNA of the CDR3: TGCGCCAGCAGCTTGACGGGCTCCTACAATGAGCAGTTCTTC. The variable domain in full, with the rest retrieved from reference TRBV5-1 and TRBJ2-1, is KAGVTQTPRYLIKTRGQQVTLSCSPISGHRSVSWYQQTPGQGLQFLFEYFSETQRNKGNFPGRFSGRQFSNSRSEMNVSTLELGDSALYLCASSLTGSYNEQFFGPGTRLTVL.